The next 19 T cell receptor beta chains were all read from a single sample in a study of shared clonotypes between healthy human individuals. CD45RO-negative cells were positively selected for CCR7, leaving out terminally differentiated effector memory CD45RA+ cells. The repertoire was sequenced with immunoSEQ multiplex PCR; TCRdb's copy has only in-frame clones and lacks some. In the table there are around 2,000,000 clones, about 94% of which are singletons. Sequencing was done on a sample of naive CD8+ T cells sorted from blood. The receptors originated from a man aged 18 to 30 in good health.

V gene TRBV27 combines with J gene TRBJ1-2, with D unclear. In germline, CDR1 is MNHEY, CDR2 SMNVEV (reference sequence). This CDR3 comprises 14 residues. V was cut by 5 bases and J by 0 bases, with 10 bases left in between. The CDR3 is CASSPRLANYGYTF. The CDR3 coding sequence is TGTGCCAGCAGTCCCCGTCTGGCTAACTATGGCTACACCTTC.

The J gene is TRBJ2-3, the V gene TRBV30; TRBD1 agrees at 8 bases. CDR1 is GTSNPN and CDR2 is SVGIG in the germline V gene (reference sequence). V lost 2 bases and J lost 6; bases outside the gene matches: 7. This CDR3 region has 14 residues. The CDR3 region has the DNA TGTGCCTGGAGTAGGACAGGGCTTATGGATACGCAGTATTTT. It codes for CAWSRTGLMDTQYF.

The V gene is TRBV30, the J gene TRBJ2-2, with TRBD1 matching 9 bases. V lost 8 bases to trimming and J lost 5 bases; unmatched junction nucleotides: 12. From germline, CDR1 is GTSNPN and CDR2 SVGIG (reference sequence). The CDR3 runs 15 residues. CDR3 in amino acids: CARDRERGGTGELFF. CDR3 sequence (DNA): TGTGCCCGGGACAGGGAAAGAGGGGGAACCGGGGAGCTGTTTTTT.

Here the CDR3 DNA reads TGCGCCAGCAGCCATTCTCAGGGGGCGGAAGGGACAGATACGCAGTATTTT. Residues: CASSHSQGAEGTDTQYF. The V and J genes are TRBV4-1 and TRBJ2-3; 8 nucleotides line up with TRBD1. The CDR3 totals 17 residues. Germline CDR1 MGHRA, CDR2 YSYEKL. The ends lost 3 bases at V and 3 bases at J; junction bases unmatched: 11.

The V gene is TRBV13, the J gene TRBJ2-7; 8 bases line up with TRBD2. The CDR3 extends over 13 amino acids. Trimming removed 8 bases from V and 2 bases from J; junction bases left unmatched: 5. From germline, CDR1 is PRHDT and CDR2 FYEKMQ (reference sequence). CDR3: CASRAGETYEQYF. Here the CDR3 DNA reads TGTGCCAGCCGAGCGGGAGAGACCTACGAGCAGTACTTC.

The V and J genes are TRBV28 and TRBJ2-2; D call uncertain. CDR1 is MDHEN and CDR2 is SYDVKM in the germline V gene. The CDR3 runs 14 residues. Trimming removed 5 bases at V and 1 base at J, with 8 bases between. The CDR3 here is CASSVRLNTGELFF. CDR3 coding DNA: TGTGCCAGCAGTGTCAGGCTGAACACCGGGGAGCTGTTTTTT.

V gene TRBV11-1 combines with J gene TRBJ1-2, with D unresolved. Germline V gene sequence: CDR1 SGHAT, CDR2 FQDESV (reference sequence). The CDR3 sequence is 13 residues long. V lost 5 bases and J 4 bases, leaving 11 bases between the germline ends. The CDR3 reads CASSPQETYGYTF. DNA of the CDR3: TGTGCCAGCAGCCCTCAAGAAACCTATGGCTACACCTTC.

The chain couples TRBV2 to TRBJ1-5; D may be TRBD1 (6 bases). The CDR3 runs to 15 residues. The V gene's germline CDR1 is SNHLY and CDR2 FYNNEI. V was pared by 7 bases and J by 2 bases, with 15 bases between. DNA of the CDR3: TGTGCCAGCACCACAGGGCAGGGCGGCAATCAGCCCCAGCATTTT. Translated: CASTTGQGGNQPQHF.

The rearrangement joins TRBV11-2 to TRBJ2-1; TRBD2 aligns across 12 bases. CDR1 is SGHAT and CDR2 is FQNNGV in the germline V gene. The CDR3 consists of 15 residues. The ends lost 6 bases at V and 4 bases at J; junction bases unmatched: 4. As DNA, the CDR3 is TGTGCCAGCAGACCAACTAGCGGGGGGTACAATGAGCAGTTCTTC. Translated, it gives CASRPTSGGYNEQFF. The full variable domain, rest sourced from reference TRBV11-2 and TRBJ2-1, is EAGVAQSPRYKIIEKRQSVAFWCNPISGHATLYWYQQILGQGPKLLIQFQNNGVVDDSQLPKDRFSAERLKGVDSTLKIQPAKLEDSAVYLCASRPTSGGYNEQFFGPGTRLTVL.

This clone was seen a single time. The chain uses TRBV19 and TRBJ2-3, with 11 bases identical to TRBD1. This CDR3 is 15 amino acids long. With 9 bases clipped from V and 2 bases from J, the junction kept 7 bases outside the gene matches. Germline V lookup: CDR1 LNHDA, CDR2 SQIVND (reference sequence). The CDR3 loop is CASRTGGLSTDTQYF. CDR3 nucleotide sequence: TGTGCCAGCAGGACAGGGGGCCTCTCCACAGATACGCAGTATTTT.

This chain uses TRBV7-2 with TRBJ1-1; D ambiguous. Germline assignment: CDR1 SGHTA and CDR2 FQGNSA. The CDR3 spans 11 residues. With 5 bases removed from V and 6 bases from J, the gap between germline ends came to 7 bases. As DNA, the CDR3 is TGTGCCAGCAGCCCCGCCCCTGAAGCTTTCTTT. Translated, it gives CASSPAPEAFF.

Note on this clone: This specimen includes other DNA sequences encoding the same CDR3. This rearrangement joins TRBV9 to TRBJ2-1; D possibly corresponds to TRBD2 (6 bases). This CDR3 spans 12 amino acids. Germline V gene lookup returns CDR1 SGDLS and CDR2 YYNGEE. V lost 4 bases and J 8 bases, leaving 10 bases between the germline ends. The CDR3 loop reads CASSPGGDEQFF. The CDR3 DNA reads TGTGCCAGCAGCCCTGGAGGGGATGAGCAGTTCTTC.

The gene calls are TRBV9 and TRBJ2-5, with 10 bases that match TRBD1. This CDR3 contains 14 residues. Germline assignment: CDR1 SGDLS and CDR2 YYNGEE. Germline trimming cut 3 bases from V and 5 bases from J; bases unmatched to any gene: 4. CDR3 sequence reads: CASSATGGSETQYF. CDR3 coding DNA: TGTGCCAGCAGCGCGACAGGGGGCAGCGAGACCCAGTACTTC.

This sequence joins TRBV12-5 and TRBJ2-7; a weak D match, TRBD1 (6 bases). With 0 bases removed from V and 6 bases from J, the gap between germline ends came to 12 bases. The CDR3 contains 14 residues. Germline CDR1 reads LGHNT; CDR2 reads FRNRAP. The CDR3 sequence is CASGLVVGAGEQYF. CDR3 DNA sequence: TGTGCTAGTGGTTTGGTAGTGGGGGCGGGCGAGCAGTACTTC.

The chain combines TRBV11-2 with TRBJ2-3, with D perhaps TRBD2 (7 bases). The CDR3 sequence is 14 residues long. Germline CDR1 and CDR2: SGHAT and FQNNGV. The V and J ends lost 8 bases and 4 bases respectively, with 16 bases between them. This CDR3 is CASFGGGRADTQYF. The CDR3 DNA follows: TGTGCCAGCTTTGGGGGGGGCCGGGCAGATACGCAGTATTTT.

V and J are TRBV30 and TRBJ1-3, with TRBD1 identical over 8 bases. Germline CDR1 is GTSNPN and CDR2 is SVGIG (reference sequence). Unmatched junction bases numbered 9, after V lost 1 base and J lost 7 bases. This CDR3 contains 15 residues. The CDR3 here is CAWSAPGQVINTIYF. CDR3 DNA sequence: TGTGCCTGGAGTGCGCCGGGACAGGTCATTAACACCATATATTTT.

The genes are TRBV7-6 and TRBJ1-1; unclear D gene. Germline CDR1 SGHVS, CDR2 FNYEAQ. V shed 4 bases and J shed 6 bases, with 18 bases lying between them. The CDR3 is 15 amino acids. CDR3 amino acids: CASSSTTSGGAEAFF. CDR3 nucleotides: TGTGCCAGCAGCTCCACGACCTCCGGCGGGGCTGAAGCTTTCTTT.

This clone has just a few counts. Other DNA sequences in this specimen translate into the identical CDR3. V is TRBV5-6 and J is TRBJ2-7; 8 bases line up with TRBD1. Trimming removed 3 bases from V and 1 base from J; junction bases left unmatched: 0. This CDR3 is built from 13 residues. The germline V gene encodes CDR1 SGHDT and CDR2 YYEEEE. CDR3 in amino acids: CASSWDRSYEQYF. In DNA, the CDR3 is TGTGCCAGCAGCTGGGACAGGTCCTACGAGCAGTACTTC.

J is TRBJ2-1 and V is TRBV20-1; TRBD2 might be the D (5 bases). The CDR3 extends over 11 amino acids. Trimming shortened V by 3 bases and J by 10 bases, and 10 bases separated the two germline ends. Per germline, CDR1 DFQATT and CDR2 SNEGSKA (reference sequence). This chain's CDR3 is CSASRGVEQFF. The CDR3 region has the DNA TGCAGTGCTAGCCGGGGAGTGGAGCAGTTCTTC.